This T cell receptor beta chain was identified in a study of T cell responses to AZD1222 COVID-19 vaccine. The study, taken as a whole, reports: Donors skewed white British and female; clonal diversity was possibly underestimated. Samples come after the peak T cell response, not at day 14. Recipients of two AZD1222 doses showed rising Spike-specific TCR breadth and depth. The CD4 TCRs associated with vaccination extended across spike and predominated at 160-218 and 743-854.

TCRdb's copy holds only in-frame clones and misses some; the assay was immunoSEQ multiplex PCR. The sample carries around 60,000 clones, 75% to 95% recorded once. The CDR3 totals 17 residues. CDR1 and CDR2 from the germline V gene are MNHEY and SMNVEV (reference sequence). The V and J ends lost 6 bases and 2 bases, in that order; junction bases with no gene match: 14. Concerning this clone itself: Its specificity is not known.

This chain links TRBV27 with TRBJ2-3; 7 nucleotides line up with TRBD1. The sample was peripheral blood, taken 28 days after the second dose of the MenACWY control vaccine. The source of this sequence is an adult who received the MenACWY meningococcal vaccine as a control. Here the CDR3 reads CASRTQGLKTITDTQYF. The CDR3 DNA reads as TGTGCCAGCAGGACACAGGGGTTGAAAACAATCACAGATACGCAGTATTTT.